The source of this T cell receptor (beta chain) is a study of regulatory T cells in long-lasting Graves disease. Study as a whole: Over 5 years of antithyroid drugs with positive TSH receptor antibodies was taken to mean persistent Graves' disease. Findings of the study overall: Researchers examined only peripheral blood and not thyroid tissue. New patients shared approximately 930 public clonotypes, fewer than the roughly 2,600 shared by persistent patients. TRBV28, TRBJ1-2 and TRBJ2-5 were favored in persistent disease.

Time point defined: persistent/refractory GD, antithyroid drugs over 5 years with positive TRAb. After RNA was extracted from PBMCs, the TCR library was made from it. iRepertoire HTBI primers and Arm-PCR of CDR3 regions built TCR beta libraries. MiXCR was run by TCRdb on the multiplex PCR reads, yielding one entry per CDR3 protein. The data contain roughly 500,000 distinct CDR3 sequences, under 25% of them seen just once; the ten biggest clones take up about 8.3%. CDR1 is MDHEN, CDR2 SYDVKM, per germline. The V end was cut by 3 bases, the J end by 8 bases, with 13 bases between. CDR3 length equals 13 residues. Ten or more counts support this clonotype. What it recognizes is unknown.

The chain uses TRBV28 and TRBJ1-2; no reliable D call. This TCR came from a female donor with Graves disease. Sequencing used peripheral blood mononuclear cells (PBMCs), obtained when the disease was refractory, from a patient treated with antithyroid drugs. For the CDR3, the DNA is TGTGCCAGCAGTTTTGGGGATCGGAGAGGCTACACCTTC. Translated, it gives CASSFGDRRGYTF.